This record concerns one T cell receptor (beta chain) sequence. Its target is unknown. Germline CDR1 and CDR2: SGHRS and YFSETQ. The CDR3 runs to 17 residues. The junction had 7 bases not matched to a gene; V was cut back by 3 bases and J by 0 bases. This sample was included in a study of T cells in localized non-small cell lung cancer. Study-wide findings and caveats: Tumor showed lower T cell clonality than uninvolved adjacent lung, where it was highest.

TCRdb keeps only in-frame clones here, not all; method: immunoSEQ multiplex PCR. The sample has more than 20,000 clones; 85% to 90% are singletons. This TCR was recovered from an older male donor with stage I squamous cell lung carcinoma. The material was peripheral blood, obtained before any cancer treatment. The chain joins TRBV5-1 to TRBJ2-2; 8 nucleotides match TRBD1. Here the CDR3 DNA reads TGCGCCAGCAGCTCCTCCCCGACAGGGGCGAACACCGGGGAGCTGTTTTTT. Translated, it gives CASSSSPTGANTGELFF.